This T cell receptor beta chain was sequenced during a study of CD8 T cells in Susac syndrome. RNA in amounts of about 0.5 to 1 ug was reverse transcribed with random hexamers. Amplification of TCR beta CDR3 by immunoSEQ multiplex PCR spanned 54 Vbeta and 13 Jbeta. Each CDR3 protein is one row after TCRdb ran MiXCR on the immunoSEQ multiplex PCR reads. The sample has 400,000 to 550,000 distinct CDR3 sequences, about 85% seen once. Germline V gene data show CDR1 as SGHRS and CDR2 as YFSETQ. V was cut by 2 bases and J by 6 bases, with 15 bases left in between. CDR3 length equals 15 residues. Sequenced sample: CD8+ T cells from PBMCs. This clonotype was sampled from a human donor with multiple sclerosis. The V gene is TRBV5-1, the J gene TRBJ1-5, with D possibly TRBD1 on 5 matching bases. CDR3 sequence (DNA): TGCGCCAGCAGCTTCCACACGATGAGGGGTCAGCCCCAGCATTTT. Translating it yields CASSFHTMRGQPQHF.